The text below deals with one TCR beta chain. Its antigen remains unknown. Per the germline V gene, CDR1 is MNHGY and CDR2 is SVAAGI. The CDR3 is 15 residues long. Trimming took off 5 bases at V and 10 bases at J, with 21 bases between the two ends. Drawn from each donor were around 10 milliliters of peripheral blood. Per sample, extraction of total RNA gave at least 6 micrograms in every case. A J-beta primer mix and a sample-barcoded 5' primer were used in a second PCR of roughly 7 to 12 cycles. One entry per CDR3 protein, called by TCRdb with MiXCR from the 5' RACE reads. The sample holds hundreds of thousands of distinct CDR3 sequences, 36% seen once. This specimen comes from a study of blood T cells in healthy people across ages. About the study: The template switching approach captured approximately one barcoded beta molecule for every two T cells.

Findings and limits, study-wide: While age rose, TCR beta diversity per million T cells dropped in a roughly linear way.

The clonotype was recovered from a man aged 18 to 29 in good health. The sample consisted of blood. This sequence joins TRBV6-9 and TRBJ2-1; no firm D call. As DNA, the CDR3 is TGTGCCAGCAGTCTGTTCCCTTCCGAGCACTACGAGCAGTTCTTC. It yields the protein CASSLFPSEHYEQFF.